This T cell receptor beta chain was found in a study of T cell changes during pregnancy in multiple sclerosis. In germline, CDR1 is DFQATT, CDR2 SNEGSKA (reference sequence). The CDR3 spans 10 residues. The V and J ends lost 7 bases and 4 bases respectively, with 7 bases between them. Data came from immunoSEQ multiplex PCR; TCRdb stores just in-frame clones and leaves some out. The repertoire includes some 64,000 clones, roughly 88% of them detected once, and less than 2.5% sits in the top ten. The rearrangement uses TRBV20-1 and TRBJ2-5; D gene unclear. The input for sequencing was peripheral blood, taken in the second trimester of pregnancy. The TCR comes from a female donor in good health, enrolled as a control in a pregnancy study. CDR3 sequence (DNA): TGCAGTGTATCCGTAGAGACCCAGTACTTC. Translation: CSVSVETQYF.